This T cell receptor (beta chain) was captured by sequencing in a study of blood T cell repertoires in COVID-19 (dated by TCRdb to about 2020). As for the study more broadly: Samples covering the acute and convalescent phases of COVID-19 were provided by collaborators in the United States, Italy and Spain. The prospective study material was composed of cDNA or gDNA derived from T cells, B-cell-depleted T cells, or PBMCs. Subjects who had been exposed to COVID-19, were actively infected with it, or had recovered from it provided the deeply sampled blood TCRbeta repertoires that made up the dataset. The repertoires were released in a freely available public database meant as a resource for research on the immune response to SARS-CoV-2. The samples were drawn from the first 160 participants of the ongoing ImmuneRACE study and from 1,254 subjects provided by 6 global collaborators. Sample metadata almost always included a de-identified subject ID, COVID-19 status, age in years and sex. HLA class I and class II types, where available, came from metadata supplied by the sample provider rather than from assay-based typing.

The collaborating institutions used their own protocols to collect whole blood in K2EDTA tubes. For TCRbeta analysis, collaborators shipped samples in one of three forms: frozen whole blood, isolated PBMCs, or DNA extracted from either of those sample types. TCRbeta CDR3 regions were amplified from genomic DNA by means of the immunoSEQ Assay, a bias-controlled multiplex PCR. Turning to the authors' computational methods: The number of nucleated cells in each sample was estimated from the amplification of reference gene primers within the assay. To quantify the absolute abundance of each unique TCRbeta CDR3 rearrangement, sequence reads were collapsed and filtered. For each sample, productive Simpson clonality was calculated as the square root of Simpson's diversity index over productive rearrangements. Drawn from immuneACCESS, this table holds only the in-frame rearrangements with V and J called that TCRdb kept. Clones are partly lost; checked studies trace under half to an unresolved V gene and leave the rest unexplained. D and trimming were read from the DNA, whereas the V and J calls and clone size are those reported in that table. Within this sample are 45,000 to 50,000 clones, with 75% to 90% of them counted one time only. The top ten hold approximately 8.4% of the sample.

To note about this clone: This clone's antigen is unknown. No base quality information exists; no much larger clone differs at one position.

What the work shows at the level of the full study, not this receptor alone: The amount of clinical and demographic metadata varied by source and participant and was provided uncurated.

CDR1 KGHSH and CDR2 LQKENI were looked up in the germline V gene. After removal of 2 bases from V and 14 bases from J, the junction retains 13 bases not matched to a gene. The CDR3 holds 16 amino acids from the cysteine to the phenylalanine. Left in the record is the CDR3 DNA by itself, 48 bases read in frame from the first base. The sequenced sample was peripheral blood. This receptor was taken from a man in his fifties or sixties with acute or convalescent COVID-19. This chain is built from TRBV18 and TRBJ1-6, and 9 junctional nucleotides match TRBD1. The CDR3 sequence is CASSPAWGQGEITLHF. The DNA reads TGTGCCAGCTCACCAGCATGGGGACAGGGTGAGATAACCCTCCACTTT.